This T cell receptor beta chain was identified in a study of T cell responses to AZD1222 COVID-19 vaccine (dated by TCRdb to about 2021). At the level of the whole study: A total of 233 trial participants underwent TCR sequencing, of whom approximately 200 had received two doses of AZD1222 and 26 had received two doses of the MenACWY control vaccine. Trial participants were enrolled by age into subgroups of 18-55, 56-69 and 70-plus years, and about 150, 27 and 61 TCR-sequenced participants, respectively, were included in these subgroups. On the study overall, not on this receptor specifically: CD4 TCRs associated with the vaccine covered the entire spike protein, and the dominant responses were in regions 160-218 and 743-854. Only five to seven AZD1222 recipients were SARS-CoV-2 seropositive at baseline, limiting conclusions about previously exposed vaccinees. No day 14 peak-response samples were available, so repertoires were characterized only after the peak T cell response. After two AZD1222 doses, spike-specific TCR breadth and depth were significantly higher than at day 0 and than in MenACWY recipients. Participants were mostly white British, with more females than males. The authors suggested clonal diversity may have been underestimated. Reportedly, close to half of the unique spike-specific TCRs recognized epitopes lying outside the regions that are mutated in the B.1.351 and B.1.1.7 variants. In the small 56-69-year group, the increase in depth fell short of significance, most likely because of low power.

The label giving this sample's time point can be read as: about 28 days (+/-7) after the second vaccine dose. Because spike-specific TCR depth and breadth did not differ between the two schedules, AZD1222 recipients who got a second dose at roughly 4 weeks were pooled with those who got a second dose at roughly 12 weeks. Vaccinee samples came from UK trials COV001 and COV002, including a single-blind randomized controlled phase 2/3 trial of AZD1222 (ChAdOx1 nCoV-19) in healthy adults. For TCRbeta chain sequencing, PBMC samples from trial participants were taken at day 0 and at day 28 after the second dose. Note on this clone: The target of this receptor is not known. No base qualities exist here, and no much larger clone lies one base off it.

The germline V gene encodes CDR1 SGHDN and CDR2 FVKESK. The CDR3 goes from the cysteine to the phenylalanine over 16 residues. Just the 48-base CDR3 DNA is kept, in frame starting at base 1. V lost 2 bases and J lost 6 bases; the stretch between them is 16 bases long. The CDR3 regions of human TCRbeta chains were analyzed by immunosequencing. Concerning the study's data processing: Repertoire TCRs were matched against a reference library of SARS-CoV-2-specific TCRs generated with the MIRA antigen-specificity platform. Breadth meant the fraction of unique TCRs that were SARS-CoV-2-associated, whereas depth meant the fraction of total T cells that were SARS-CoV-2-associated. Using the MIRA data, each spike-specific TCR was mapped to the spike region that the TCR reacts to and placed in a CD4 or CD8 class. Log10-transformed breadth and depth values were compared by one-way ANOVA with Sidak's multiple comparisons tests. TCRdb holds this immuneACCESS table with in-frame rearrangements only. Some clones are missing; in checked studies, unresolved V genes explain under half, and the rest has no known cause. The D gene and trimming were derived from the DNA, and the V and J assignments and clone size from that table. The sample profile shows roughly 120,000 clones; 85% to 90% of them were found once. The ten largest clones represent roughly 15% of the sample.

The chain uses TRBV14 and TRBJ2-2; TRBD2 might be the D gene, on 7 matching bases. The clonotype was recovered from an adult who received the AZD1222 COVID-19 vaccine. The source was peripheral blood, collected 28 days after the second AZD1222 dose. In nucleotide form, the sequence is TGTGCCAGCAGCCAACGAAGGGGGGGTACGGCCGGGGAGCTGTTTTTT. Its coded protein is CASSQRRGGTAGELFF.